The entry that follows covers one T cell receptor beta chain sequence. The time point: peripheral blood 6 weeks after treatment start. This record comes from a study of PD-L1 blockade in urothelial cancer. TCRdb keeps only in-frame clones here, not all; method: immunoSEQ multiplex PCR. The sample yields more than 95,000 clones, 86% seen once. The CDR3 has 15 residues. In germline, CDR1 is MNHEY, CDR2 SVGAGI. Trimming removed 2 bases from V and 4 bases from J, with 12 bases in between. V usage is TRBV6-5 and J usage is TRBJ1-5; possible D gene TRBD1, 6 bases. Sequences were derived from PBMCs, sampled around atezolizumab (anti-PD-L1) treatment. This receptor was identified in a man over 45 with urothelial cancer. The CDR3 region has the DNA TGTGCCAGCAGTTACAGGGGGTACGGGAATCAGCCCCAGCATTTT. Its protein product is CASSYRGYGNQPQHF.